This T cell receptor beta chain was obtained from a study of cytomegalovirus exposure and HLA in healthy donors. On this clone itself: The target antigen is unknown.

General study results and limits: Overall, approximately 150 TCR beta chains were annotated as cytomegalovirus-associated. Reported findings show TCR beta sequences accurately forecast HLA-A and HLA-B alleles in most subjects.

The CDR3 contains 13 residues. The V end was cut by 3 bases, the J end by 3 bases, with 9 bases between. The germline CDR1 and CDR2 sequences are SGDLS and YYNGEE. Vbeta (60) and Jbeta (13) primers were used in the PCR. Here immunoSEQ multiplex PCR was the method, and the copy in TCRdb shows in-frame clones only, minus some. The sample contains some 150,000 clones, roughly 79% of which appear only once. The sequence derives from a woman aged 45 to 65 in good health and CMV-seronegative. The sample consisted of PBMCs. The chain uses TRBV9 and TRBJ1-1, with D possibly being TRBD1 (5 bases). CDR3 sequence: CASSARGDTEAFF. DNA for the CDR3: TGTGCCAGCAGCGCTAGGGGCGACACTGAAGCTTTCTTT.